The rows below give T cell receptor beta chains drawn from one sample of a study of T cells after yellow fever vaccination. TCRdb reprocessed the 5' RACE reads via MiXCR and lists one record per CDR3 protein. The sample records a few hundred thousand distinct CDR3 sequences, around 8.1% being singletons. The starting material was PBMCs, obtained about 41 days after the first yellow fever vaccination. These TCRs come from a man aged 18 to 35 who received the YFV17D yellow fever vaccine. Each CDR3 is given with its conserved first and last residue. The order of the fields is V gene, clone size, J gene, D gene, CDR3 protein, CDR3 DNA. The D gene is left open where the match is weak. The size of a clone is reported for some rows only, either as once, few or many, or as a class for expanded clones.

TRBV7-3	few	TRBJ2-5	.	CASSPSGPVQETQYF	TGTGCCAGCAGCCCATCCGGACCAGTCCAAGAGACCCAGTACTTC
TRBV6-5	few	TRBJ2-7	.	CASSYSGGLDEQYF	TGTGCCAGCAGTTACTCCGGGGGGCTGGACGAGCAGTACTTC
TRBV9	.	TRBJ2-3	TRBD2	CASSATSGPDTQYF	TGTGCCAGCAGCGCGACTAGCGGCCCAGATACGCAGTATTTT
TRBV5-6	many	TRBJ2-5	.	CASISRDMQETQYF	TGTGCCAGCATTAGCAGGGATATGCAAGAGACCCAGTACTTC
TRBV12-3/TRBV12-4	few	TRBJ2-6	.	CACHHRAGANVLTF	TGTGCCTGCCACCACAGGGCTGGGGCCAACGTCCTGACTTTC
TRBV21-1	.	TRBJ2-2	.	CASTHGENTGELFF	TGTGCCAGCACCCACGGGGAGAACACCGGGGAGCTGTTTTTT
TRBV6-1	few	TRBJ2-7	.	CASSRAATYEQYF	TGTGCCAGCTCCCGGGCAGCCACCTACGAGCAGTACTTC
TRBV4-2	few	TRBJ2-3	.	CASSQDRGTDTQYF	TGTGCCAGCAGCCAAGACAGGGGCACAGATACGCAGTATTTT
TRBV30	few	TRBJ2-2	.	CAWSVGGETGELFF	TGTGCCTGGAGTGTCGGGGGTGAGACCGGGGAGCTGTTTTTT
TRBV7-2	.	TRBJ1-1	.	CASSLQRAGFF	TGTGCCAGCAGCTTGCAGCGCGCGGGTTTCTTT
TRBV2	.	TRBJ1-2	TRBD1	CASSAYRGQDGYTF	TGTGCCAGCAGTGCTTACAGGGGGCAAGATGGCTACACCTTC
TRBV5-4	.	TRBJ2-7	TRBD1	CASSLVGQDYEQYF	TGTGCCAGCAGCTTGGTCGGACAGGACTACGAGCAGTACTTC
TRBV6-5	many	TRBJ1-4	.	CASSYSLGQQNEKLFF	TGTGCCAGCAGTTACTCGCTTGGACAGCAGAATGAAAAACTGTTTTTT
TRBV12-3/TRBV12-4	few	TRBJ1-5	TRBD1	CASSSGTGGASQHF	TGTGCCAGCAGTTCCGGGACAGGGGGCGCATCCCAGCATTTT
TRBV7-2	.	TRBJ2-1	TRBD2	CASSLVTSGGDEQFF	TGTGCCAGCAGCTTAGTGACTAGCGGGGGTGATGAGCAGTTCTTC
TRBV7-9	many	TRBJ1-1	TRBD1	CASSGQVNTEAFF	TGTGCCAGCAGCGGACAGGTGAACACTGAAGCTTTCTTT
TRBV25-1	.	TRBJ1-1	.	CASSEWDSAEAFF	TGTGCCAGCAGTGAATGGGATAGTGCTGAAGCTTTCTTT
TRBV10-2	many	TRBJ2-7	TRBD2	CASSELASGNYEQYF	TGCGCCAGCAGTGAGTTGGCTAGCGGGAACTACGAGCAGTACTTC
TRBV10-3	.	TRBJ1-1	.	CAISRDGVEAFF	TGTGCCATCAGTCGGGACGGCGTTGAAGCTTTCTTT
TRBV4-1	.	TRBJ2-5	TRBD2	CASSTRGGPQETQYF	TGCGCCAGCAGCACCCGGGGGGGGCCCCAAGAGACCCAGTACTTC
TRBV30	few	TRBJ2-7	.	CAWTRTGSSYEQYF	TGTGCCTGGACTCGTACGGGTAGCTCCTACGAGCAGTACTTC
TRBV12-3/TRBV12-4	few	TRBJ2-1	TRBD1	CASRGGGQTNNEQFF	TGTGCCAGCAGGGGTGGGGGACAGACGAACAATGAGCAGTTCTTC
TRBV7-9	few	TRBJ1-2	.	CASSWGGVGGYTF	TGTGCCAGCAGCTGGGGTGGGGTTGGTGGCTACACCTTC
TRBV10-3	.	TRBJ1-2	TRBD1	CATGTGANYGYTF	TGTGCCACGGGGACAGGCGCTAACTATGGCTACACCTTC
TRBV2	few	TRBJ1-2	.	CASERVENGYTF	TGTGCCAGCGAGAGGGTGGAGAATGGCTACACCTTC
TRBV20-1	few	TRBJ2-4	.	CSARDSLAKNIQYF	TGCAGTGCTAGAGATTCCCTAGCCAAAAACATTCAGTACTTC
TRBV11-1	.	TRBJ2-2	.	CASSLGQLRTTTNTGELFF	TGTGCCAGCAGCTTAGGACAGCTCAGAACAACTACGAACACCGGGGAGCTGTTTTTT
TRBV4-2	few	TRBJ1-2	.	CASSKRGLDGYTF	TGTGCCAGCAGCAAAAGAGGGTTGGATGGCTACACCTTC
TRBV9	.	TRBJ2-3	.	CASSLTKGDTQYF	TGTGCCAGCAGCCTAACGAAGGGAGATACGCAGTATTTT
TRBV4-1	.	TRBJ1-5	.	CASSQASSGIQPQHF	TGCGCCAGCAGCCAAGCCAGTTCAGGGATTCAGCCCCAGCATTTT
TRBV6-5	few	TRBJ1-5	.	CASSSRLLGRNRQPQHF	TGTGCCAGCAGTTCCCGCCTTCTAGGGAGGAATAGACAGCCCCAGCATTTT
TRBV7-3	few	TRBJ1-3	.	CASPVTEAGNTIYF	TGTGCCAGCCCGGTTACAGAAGCTGGAAACACCATATATTTT
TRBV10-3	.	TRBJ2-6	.	CAISESRGDSGANVLTF	TGTGCCATCAGTGAGTCCAGGGGGGACTCTGGGGCCAACGTCCTGACTTTC
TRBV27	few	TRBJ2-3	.	CASSPELYRVDTQYF	TGTGCCAGCAGTCCAGAGTTATACAGGGTAGATACGCAGTATTTT
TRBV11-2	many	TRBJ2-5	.	CASSTRWDTQETQYF	TGTGCCAGCAGTACCCGGTGGGACACCCAAGAGACCCAGTACTTC
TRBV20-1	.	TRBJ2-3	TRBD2	CSARVVTSGTDTQYF	TGCAGTGCTAGAGTAGTGACTAGCGGCACAGATACGCAGTATTTT
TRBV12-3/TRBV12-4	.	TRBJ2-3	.	CASSLFQGGTDTQYF	TGTGCCAGCAGTCTCTTCCAGGGGGGAACAGATACGCAGTATTTT
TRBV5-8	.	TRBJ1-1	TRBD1	CASSSSGTGGTEAFF	TGTGCCAGCTCTTCCTCCGGGACAGGCGGCACTGAAGCTTTCTTT
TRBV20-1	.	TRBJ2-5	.	CSARDQLSWGETQYF	TGCAGTGCTAGAGATCAGTTGTCCTGGGGGGAGACCCAGTACTTC
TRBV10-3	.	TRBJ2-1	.	CAIRSTDNEQFF	TGTGCCATCAGGTCGACAGATAATGAGCAGTTCTTC
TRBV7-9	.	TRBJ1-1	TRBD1	CASSPTQGLNTEAFF	TGTGCCAGCAGCCCGACACAGGGGCTGAACACTGAAGCTTTCTTT
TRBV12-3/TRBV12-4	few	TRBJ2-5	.	CASRPQDLQETQYF	TGTGCCAGCAGACCTCAAGACCTCCAAGAGACCCAGTACTTC
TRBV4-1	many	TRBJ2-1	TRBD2	CASSQDKLAGYNEQFF	TGCGCCAGCAGCCAAGATAAACTAGCGGGCTACAATGAGCAGTTCTTC
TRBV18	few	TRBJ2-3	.	CASSPGAGLRTDTQYF	TGTGCCAGCTCACCTGGGGCAGGGCTTCGGACAGATACGCAGTATTTT
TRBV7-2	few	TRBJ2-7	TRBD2	CASSLYAGGAYEQYF	TGTGCCAGCAGCTTATATGCGGGGGGGGCGTACGAGCAGTACTTC
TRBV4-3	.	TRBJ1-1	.	CASSQDRIEAFF	TGCGCCAGCAGCCAAGATCGAATTGAAGCTTTCTTT
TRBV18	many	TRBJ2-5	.	CASSPGRETQYF	TGTGCCAGCAGTCCTGGTCGAGAGACCCAGTACTTC
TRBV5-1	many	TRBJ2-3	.	CASSLGGLGTDTQYF	TGCGCCAGCAGCTTGGGCGGTCTCGGCACAGATACGCAGTATTTT
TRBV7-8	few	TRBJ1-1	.	CASSLVPMTNTEAFF	TGTGCCAGCAGCTTAGTTCCGATGACAAACACTGAAGCTTTCTTT
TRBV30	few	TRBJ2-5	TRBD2	CAWDSGGETQYF	TGTGCCTGGGATAGCGGGGGAGAGACCCAGTACTTC
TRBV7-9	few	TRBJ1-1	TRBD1	CASSLLETGRTEAFF	TGTGCCAGCAGCTTACTTGAGACAGGGCGGACTGAAGCTTTCTTT
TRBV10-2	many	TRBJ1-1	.	CASSDQGAGNTEAFF	TGCGCCAGCAGTGATCAGGGCGCGGGGAACACTGAAGCTTTCTTT
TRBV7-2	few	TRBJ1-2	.	CASILGGSNYGYTF	.
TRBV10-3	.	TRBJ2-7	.	CATGRTDVEQYF	TGTGCCACTGGCCGGACGGACGTCGAGCAGTACTTC
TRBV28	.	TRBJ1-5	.	CASSLWGIGDQPQHF	TGTGCCAGCAGTTTATGGGGTATCGGGGATCAGCCCCAGCATTTT